A selection of T cell receptor beta chains follows, all from one sample in a study of PD-1 blockade in classical Hodgkin lymphoma. The data were produced by immunoSEQ multiplex PCR, yet TCRdb's version contains in-frame clones alone and is incomplete. The sample includes around 13,000 clones, about 82% of them seen just once. Sequences were derived from peripheral blood mononuclear cells (PBMCs), sampled at baseline. Source of these receptors: a human donor with classical Hodgkin lymphoma. Each CDR3 is given without its conserved first and last residue.

j_call	v_call	cdr3_aa
TRBJ1-1	TRBV6-5	ASREGRPECF
TRBJ2-7	TRBV19	ASKDRSYEQY
TRBJ2-1	TRBV6-5	ASSYMARMYNEQF
TRBJ2-5	TRBV10-1	ASSRTEKETQY
TRBJ1-5	TRBV5-4	ASIVGGGDRGVALNQPQH
TRBJ2-3	TRBV4-3	ASSLETGLHTDTQY
TRBJ1-6	TRBV19	ASSPRGDINSPLH
TRBJ2-5	TRBV30	AWNFRTGLKETQY
TRBJ1-1	TRBV7-2	ASSLRALNTEAF
TRBJ1-6	TRBV4-1	ASSLAGGDNSPLH
TRBJ2-3	TRBV29-1	SVEFATDTQY
TRBJ2-1	TRBV2	ATLTGTLSYNEQF
TRBJ2-2	TRBV27	ASSLVGSNTGELF
TRBJ2-3	TRBV6-1	ATEGLAGATDTQY
TRBJ2-7	TRBV6-1	ASSEVVEQY
TRBJ1-2	TRBV4-2	ASSQFLSGFGYGYT
TRBJ1-1	TRBV9	ASSVAPRTGDTEAF
TRBJ2-1	TRBV27	ASRLYARSSYNEQF
TRBJ1-5	TRBV6-5	ASSRQEGSNQPQH
TRBJ1-1	TRBV7-9	ASSHSQGGTEAF
TRBJ1-4	TRBV15	ATSRRDRRPNEKLF
TRBJ2-2	TRBV18	ASSPRLRGGELF
TRBJ2-2	TRBV28	ASSLGGLAGETGELF
TRBJ2-3	TRBV15	ATSPATDTQY
TRBJ2-7	TRBV6-5	ASSQTPGGRYEQY
TRBJ1-5	TRBV30	AWSVQGGNQPQH
TRBJ1-5	TRBV7-8	ASSLGAGQNSNQPQH
TRBJ2-1	TRBV5-8	ASSRSGGLYNEQF
TRBJ1-5	TRBV5-4	ASSSERGTNQPQH
TRBJ2-1	TRBV29-1	SVGLAGGLQF
TRBJ2-1	TRBV7-8	ASRDATVYYEQF
TRBJ1-3	TRBV9	ASSVEGKPHSGNTIY
TRBJ1-6	TRBV6-1	ASSEAGGWGANNSPLH
TRBJ2-2	TRBV7-2	ASTPRGKSTGELF
TRBJ2-2	TRBV5-4	ASSQEGLWLTNTGELF
TRBJ2-5	TRBV25-1	ASSTTHPGAGQETQY
TRBJ1-5	TRBV12-5	ASGPDRDNQPQH
TRBJ2-7	TRBV27	ASSFFSVWGREQY
TRBJ2-1	TRBV27	ASSPQQGLRLYNEQF
TRBJ2-6	TRBV18	ASSPRILTSGANVLT
TRBJ1-4	TRBV2	ASSDSRGEKLF
TRBJ2-2	TRBV19	ASSPLRTGKNTGELF
TRBJ1-4	TRBV30	AWSVRNRGDEKLF
TRBJ1-1	TRBV15	ATSGVQGREAF
TRBJ1-4	TRBV4-3	ASSQVGFGEKLF
TRBJ1-6	TRBV7-9	ASSPGTGTYNSPLH
TRBJ2-5	TRBV4-1	ASSQPATDRMKETQY
TRBJ2-5	TRBV11-2	ASSRGGGGYVRETQY
TRBJ2-1	TRBV27	ASSLLLGEAPNEQF